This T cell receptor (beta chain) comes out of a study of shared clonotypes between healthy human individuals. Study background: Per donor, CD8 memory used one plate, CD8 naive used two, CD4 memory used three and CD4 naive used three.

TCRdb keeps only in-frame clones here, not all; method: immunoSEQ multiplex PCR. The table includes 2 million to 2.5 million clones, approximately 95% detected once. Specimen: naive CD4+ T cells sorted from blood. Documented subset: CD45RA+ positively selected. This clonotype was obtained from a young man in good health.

CDR3 DNA sequence: TGTGCCAGCAGGCCGACAGGGGGTTCTCTATCCCTCCACTTT. Amino acid sequence: CASRPTGGSLSLHF. J is TRBJ1-6 and V is TRBV7-2; TRBD1 aligns across 9 bases. The CDR3 is 14 amino acids. The J segment lost 14 bases and the V segment lost 6 bases, leaving 11 bases of the junction unmatched. Germline V lookup: CDR1 SGHTA, CDR2 FQGNSA.